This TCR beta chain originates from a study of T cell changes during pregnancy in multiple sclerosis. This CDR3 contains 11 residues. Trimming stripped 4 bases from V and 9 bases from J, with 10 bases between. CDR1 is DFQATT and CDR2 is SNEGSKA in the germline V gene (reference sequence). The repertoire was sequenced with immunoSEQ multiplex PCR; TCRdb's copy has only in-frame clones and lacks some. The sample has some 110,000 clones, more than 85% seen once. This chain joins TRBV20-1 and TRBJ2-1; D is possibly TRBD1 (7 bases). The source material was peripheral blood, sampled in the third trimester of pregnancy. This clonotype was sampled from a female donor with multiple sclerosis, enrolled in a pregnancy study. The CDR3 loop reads CSANRGGEQFF. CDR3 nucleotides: TGCAGTGCTAACAGGGGAGGTGAGCAGTTCTTC.